This TCR beta chain emerged from a study of cytomegalovirus exposure and HLA in healthy donors. Study outcomes and limitations: A link between a missense DCLRE1C variant and TCR beta V- and J-gene trimming emerged from a later analysis.

The CDR3 loop spans 14 amino acids. Per the germline V gene, CDR1 is LNHDA and CDR2 is SQIVND (reference sequence). The ends lost 9 bases at V and 4 bases at J; junction bases unmatched: 6. This clone was seen just once. What it binds is not known. Primers: 60 Vbeta forward and 13 Jbeta reverse. In the study's own analysis: About 9.9 million shared chains were among around 80 million unique TCR beta chains counted in a later analysis. Assay: immunoSEQ multiplex PCR; the TCRdb copy retains only in-frame clones and omits some. The V and J calls and clone size are taken from that table; D and trimming were inferred from the DNA. In the table there are 200,000 or so clones, more than 75% of which are singletons.

This TCR came from a woman aged 45 to 65 in good health and CMV-seropositive. The sample comprised PBMCs. The genes are TRBV19 and TRBJ2-2; 9 positions match TRBD2. CDR3 loop: CASRLAEFTGELFF. The CDR3 DNA follows: TGTGCCAGCCGACTAGCGGAGTTCACCGGGGAGCTGTTTTTT.